Sequencing of this T cell receptor (beta chain) was carried out in a study of CD8+CD57+ T cells in acquired aplastic anemia. Study-level information: Sorted CD4+ and CD8+ cells yielded DNA averaging about 2.9 ug.

CDR1 and CDR2 from the germline V gene are MNHNS and SASEGT. The CDR3 has 15 amino acids. Trimming cost V 4 bases and J 2 bases, with 14 bases left between them. It was genomic DNA that served as the template for profiling TCR beta VDJ and CDR3. TCRdb reprocessed the reads with MiXCR, giving one entry per CDR3 protein. The data contain about 71,000 distinct CDR3 sequences, around half of them singletons. Study conclusions and caveats: Fewer than 35 sequences, all CD8+ CDR3, were shared between patients and controls. Patients did not significantly differ from controls in CD8+ Simpson's diversity.

This clonotype came up many times. No antigen is known for it. This TCR was sampled from a human donor in good health, serving as a control. The rearrangement links TRBV6-1 to TRBJ1-1; D unclear. The source material was sorted CD4+, CD8+, or CD8+CD57+ T cells (not recorded which) from PBMCs. In nucleotides, the CDR3 is TGTGCCAGCAGTGGCCATAGGACCTTAAACACTGAAGCTTTCTTT. This encodes CASSGHRTLNTEAFF.